The 3 T cell receptor beta chains below all came from one sample that was sequenced in a study of identical twins. In TCRdb, the 5' RACE reads were re-called with MiXCR into one record per CDR3 protein. The sample holds roughly 1.6 million distinct CDR3 sequences, about 32% seen once. The sequencing sample was made of cord blood. These receptors were collected from a newborn girl in good health.

The V call is TRBV5-6, the J call TRBJ2-3, with 15 positions matching TRBD2. CDR1 and CDR2 from the germline V gene are SGHDT and YYEEEE. The CDR3 loop spans 17 amino acids. V was pared by 4 bases and J by 2 bases, with 5 bases of the junction left unmatched. CDR3 loop: CASSKGLAGGNTDTQYF. The CDR3, as DNA: TGTGCCAGCAGCAAAGGACTAGCGGGAGGGAACACAGATACGCAGTATTTT.

The DNA for the CDR3 is TGTGCCAGCAGTTACACTACTACAGGGGGGCACACAGATACGCAGTATTTT. It is translated as CASSYTTTGGHTDTQYF. V and J are TRBV6-5 and TRBJ2-3; TRBD1 matches at 8 bases. Germline loops: CDR1 MNHEY, CDR2 SVGAGI. Losses at the gene ends were 2 bases for V and 2 bases for J; bases not matched to a gene: 9. CDR3 length: 17 residues.

V usage is TRBV11-2 and J usage is TRBJ2-5; TRBD2 is a possible D gene (5 bases). Trimming left V 8 bases short and J 11 bases short, with 24 bases between. CDR1 is SGHAT and CDR2 is FQNNGV in the germline V gene. CDR3 length: 14 residues. Here the CDR3 reads CASRWGSGNNEQYF. The CDR3 DNA reads as TGTGCCAGCCGCTGGGGATCGGGAAACAATGAGCAGTACTTC.